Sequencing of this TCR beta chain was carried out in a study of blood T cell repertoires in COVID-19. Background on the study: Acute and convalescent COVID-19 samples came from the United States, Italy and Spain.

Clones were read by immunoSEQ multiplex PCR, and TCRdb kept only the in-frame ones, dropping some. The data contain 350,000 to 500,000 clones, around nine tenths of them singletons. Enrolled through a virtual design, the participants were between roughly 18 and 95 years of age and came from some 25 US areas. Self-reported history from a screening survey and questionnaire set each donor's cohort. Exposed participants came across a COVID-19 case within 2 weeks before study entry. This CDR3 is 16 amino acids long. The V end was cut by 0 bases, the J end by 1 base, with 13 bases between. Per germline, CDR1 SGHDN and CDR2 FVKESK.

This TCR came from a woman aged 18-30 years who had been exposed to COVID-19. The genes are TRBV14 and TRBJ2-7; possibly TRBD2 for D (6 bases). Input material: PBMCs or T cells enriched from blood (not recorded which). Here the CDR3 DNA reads TGTGCCAGCAGCCAAGATGCTTTGGAGGGTTCCTACGAGCAGTACTTC. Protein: CASSQDALEGSYEQYF.